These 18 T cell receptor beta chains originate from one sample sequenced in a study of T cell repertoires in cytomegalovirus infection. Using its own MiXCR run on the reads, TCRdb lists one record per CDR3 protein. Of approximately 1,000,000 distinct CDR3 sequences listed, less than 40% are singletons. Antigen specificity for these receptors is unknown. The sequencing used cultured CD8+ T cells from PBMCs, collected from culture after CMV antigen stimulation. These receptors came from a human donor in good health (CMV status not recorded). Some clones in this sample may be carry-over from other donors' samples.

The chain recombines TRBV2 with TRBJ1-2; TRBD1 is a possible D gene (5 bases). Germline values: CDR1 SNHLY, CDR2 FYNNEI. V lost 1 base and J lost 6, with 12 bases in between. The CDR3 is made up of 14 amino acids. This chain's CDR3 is CASSEGAGRDGYTF. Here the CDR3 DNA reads TGTGCCAGCAGTGAAGGGGCAGGGAGAGATGGCTACACCTTC.

The CDR3 here is CASRKARNQPQHF. The CDR3 DNA reads TGTGCCAGCAGGAAGGCCCGCAATCAGCCCCAGCATTTT. The chain carries TRBV6-2 or TRBV6-3 and TRBJ1-5; D not certain. Looked up from germline, CDR1 is MNHEY and CDR2 is SVGEGT. This CDR3 is built from 13 residues. Trimming took 6 bases from V and 2 from J, leaving 8 bases between them.

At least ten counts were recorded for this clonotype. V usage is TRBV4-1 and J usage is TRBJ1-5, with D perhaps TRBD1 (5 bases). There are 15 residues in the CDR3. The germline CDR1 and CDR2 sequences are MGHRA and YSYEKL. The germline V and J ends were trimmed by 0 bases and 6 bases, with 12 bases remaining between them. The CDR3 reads CASSQDFGRAQPQHF. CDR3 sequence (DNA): TGCGCCAGCAGCCAAGATTTCGGCAGGGCTCAGCCCCAGCATTTT.

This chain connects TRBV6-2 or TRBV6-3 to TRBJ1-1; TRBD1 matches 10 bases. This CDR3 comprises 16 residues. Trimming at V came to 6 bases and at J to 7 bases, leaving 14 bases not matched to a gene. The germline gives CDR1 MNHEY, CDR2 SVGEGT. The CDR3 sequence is CASRLRPGQGIGEAFF. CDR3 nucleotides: TGTGCCAGCAGATTACGTCCGGGACAGGGGATTGGTGAAGCTTTCTTT.

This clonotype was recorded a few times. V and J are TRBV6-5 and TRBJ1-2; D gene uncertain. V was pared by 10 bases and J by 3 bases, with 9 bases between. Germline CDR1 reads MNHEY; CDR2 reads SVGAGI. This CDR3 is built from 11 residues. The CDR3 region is CATEDDYGYTF. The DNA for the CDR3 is TGTGCCACCGAAGATGACTATGGCTACACCTTC.

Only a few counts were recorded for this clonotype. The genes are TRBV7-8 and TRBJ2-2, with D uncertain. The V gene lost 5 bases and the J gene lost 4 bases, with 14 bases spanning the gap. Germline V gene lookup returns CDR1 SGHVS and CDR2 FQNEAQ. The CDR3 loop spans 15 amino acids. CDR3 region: CASSLGSGPTGELFF. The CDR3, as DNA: TGTGCCAGCAGCCTCGGCTCCGGTCCCACCGGGGAGCTGTTTTTT.

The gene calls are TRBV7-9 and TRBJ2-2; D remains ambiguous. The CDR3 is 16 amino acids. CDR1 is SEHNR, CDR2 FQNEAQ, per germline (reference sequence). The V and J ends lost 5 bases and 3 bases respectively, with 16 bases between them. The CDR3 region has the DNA TGTGCCAGCAGCCACCGACGAGGCGTGGACACCGGGGAGCTGTTTTTT. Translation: CASSHRRGVDTGELFF.

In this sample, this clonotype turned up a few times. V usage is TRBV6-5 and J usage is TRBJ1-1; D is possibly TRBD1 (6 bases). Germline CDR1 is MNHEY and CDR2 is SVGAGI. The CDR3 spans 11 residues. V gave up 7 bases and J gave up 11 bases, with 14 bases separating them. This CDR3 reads CASNWGHVAFF. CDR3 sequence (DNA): TGTGCCAGCAACTGGGGGCACGTGGCTTTCTTT.

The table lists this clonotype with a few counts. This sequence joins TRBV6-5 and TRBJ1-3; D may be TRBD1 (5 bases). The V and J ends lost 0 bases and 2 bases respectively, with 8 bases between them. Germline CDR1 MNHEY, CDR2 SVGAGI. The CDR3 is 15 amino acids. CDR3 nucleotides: TGTGCCAGCAGTTACTCGACCAGGGCTGGAAACACCATATATTTT. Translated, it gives CASSYSTRAGNTIYF.

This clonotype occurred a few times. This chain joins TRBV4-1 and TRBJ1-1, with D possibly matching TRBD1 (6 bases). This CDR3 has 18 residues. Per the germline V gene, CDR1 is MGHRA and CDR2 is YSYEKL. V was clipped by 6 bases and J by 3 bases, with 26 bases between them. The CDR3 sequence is CASSHPFAGQRRDTEAFF. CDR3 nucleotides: TGCGCCAGCAGTCACCCCTTCGCGGGACAACGTAGGGACACTGAAGCTTTCTTT.

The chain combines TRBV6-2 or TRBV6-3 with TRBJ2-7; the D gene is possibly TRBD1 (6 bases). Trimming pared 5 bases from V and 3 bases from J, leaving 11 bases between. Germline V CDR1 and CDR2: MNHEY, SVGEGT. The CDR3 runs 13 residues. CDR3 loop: CASSAGTLYEQYV. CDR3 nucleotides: TGTGCCAGCAGTGCCGGGACACTCTACGAGCAGTACGTC.

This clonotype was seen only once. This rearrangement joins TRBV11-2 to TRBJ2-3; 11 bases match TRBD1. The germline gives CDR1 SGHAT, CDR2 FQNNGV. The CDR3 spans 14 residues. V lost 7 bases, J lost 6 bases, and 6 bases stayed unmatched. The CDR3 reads CASTPGTGGDTQYF. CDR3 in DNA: TGTGCCAGCACCCCCGGGACAGGGGGTGATACGCAGTATTTT.

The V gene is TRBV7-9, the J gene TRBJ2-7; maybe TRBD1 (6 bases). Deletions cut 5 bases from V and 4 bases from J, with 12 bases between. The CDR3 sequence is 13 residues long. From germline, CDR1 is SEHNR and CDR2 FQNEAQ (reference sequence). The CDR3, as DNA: TGTGCCAGCAGCCTTGGACAGATGTACGAGCAGTACTTC. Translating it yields CASSLGQMYEQYF. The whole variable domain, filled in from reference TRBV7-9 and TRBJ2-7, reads DTGVSQNPRHKITKRGQNVTFRCDPISEHNRLYWYRQTLGQGPEFLTYFQNEAQLEKSRLLSDRFSAERPKGSFSTLEIQRTEQGDSAMYLCASSLGQMYEQYFGPGTRLTVT.

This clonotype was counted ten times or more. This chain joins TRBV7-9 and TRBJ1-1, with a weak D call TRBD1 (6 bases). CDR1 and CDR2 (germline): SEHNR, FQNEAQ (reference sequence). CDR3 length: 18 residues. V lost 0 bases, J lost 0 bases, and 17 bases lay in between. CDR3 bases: TGTGCCAGCAGCTTAGCGGCCGTAGGGACAATCATGAACACTGAAGCTTTCTTT. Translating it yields CASSLAAVGTIMNTEAFF.

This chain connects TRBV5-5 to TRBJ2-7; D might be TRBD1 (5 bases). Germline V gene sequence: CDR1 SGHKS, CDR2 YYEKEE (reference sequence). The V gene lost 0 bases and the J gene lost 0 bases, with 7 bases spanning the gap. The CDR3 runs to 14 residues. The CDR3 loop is CASSLEGYSYEQYF. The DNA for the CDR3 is TGTGCCAGCAGCTTGGAGGGGTACTCCTACGAGCAGTACTTC.

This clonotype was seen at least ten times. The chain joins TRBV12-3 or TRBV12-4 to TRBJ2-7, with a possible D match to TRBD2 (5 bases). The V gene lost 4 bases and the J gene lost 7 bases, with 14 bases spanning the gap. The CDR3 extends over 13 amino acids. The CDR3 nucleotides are TGTGCCAGCAGTTCTGGCCTTACGGGGGAGCAGTACTTC. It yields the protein CASSSGLTGEQYF.

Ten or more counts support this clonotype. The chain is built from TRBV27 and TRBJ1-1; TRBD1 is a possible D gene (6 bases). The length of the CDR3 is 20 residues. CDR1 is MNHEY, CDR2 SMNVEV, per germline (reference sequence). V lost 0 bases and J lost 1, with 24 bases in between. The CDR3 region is CASSLSSGRYRQAQNTEAFF. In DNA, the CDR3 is TGTGCCAGCAGTTTATCGAGTGGACGATATCGACAGGCCCAGAACACTGAAGCTTTCTTT.

The CDR3 sequence: CASFSDGSDNEQFF. Here the CDR3 DNA reads TGTGCCAGTTTTTCTGACGGGAGCGACAATGAGCAGTTCTTC. The V call is TRBV27, the J call TRBJ2-1; possibly TRBD2 for D (6 bases). Trimming removed 9 bases at V and 5 bases at J, with 17 bases between. CDR1 and CDR2 from the germline V gene are MNHEY and SMNVEV (reference sequence). The CDR3 extends over 14 amino acids.